In its sample, the clone carrying this T cell receptor beta chain was seen many times. Its antigen is as yet unknown. Researchers used genomic DNA as the template to profile TCR beta VDJ and CDR3. MiXCR was run by TCRdb on the reads, yielding one entry per CDR3 protein. The sample shows approximately 190,000 distinct CDR3 sequences, around 47% of them seen only once. The record originates from a study of CD8+CD57+ T cells in acquired aplastic anemia. Turning to the study itself: Across the sorted CD4+ and CD8+ cells, DNA amounts averaged about 3 ug.

Findings and limits, study-wide: Around 27 sequences, all CD8+ CDR3, were shared between patients and controls.

Germline CDR1 and CDR2: SGHTA and FQGNSA. Germline trimming cut 7 bases from V and 3 bases from J; bases unmatched to any gene: 11. The CDR3 covers 16 residues. The authors sequenced patients whose flow cytometry had shown CD8+CD57+ cell expansion. The J gene is TRBJ2-1, the V gene TRBV7-2; 8 positions agree with TRBD2. Sequenced: sorted CD4+, CD8+, or CD8+CD57+ T cells (not recorded which) from PBMCs. The receptor was derived from a human donor with aplastic anemia. The CDR3 nucleotides read TGTGCCAGCAACCCGGGGGGGGCTTACCACTACAATGAGCAGTTCTTC. Translating it yields CASNPGGAYHYNEQFF.